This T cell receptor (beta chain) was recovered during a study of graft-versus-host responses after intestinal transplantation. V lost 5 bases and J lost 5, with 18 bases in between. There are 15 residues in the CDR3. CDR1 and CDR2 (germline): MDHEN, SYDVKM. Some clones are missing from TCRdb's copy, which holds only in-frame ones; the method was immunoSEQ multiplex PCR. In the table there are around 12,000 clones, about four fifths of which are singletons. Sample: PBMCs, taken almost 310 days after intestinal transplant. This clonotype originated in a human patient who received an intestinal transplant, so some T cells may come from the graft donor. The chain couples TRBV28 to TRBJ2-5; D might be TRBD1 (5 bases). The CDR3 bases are TGTGCCAGCAGTCTACCCTCAGGGTATACGGAGACCCAGTACTTC. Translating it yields CASSLPSGYTETQYF.